This T cell receptor (beta chain) derives from a study of cytomegalovirus exposure and HLA in healthy donors. Study-level results: Reported results showed that the classifier diagnosed cytomegalovirus status with high specificity and sensitivity. While the bulk of TCR sequences proved rare, some public TCRs turned up in many donors.

Notes on this clone: Its antigen remains unidentified.

This table comes from immunoSEQ multiplex PCR, and its TCRdb copy is limited to in-frame clones, with some not included. Of fewer than 100,000 clones in the sample, approximately 90% were seen once. Germline V gene sequence: CDR1 MDHEN, CDR2 SYDVKM. The trim removed 5 bases at V and 3 bases at J, leaving 10 bases unmatched. This CDR3 has 15 residues. The receptor's source is a man aged 25-45 years in good health and CMV-seronegative. The V and J genes are TRBV28 and TRBJ2-7; 7 bases are a match to TRBD2. Input material: PBMCs. The CDR3 nucleotides are TGTGCCAGCAGTCCAGTACGGGAGGCGAACTACGAGCAGTACTTC. Amino acids: CASSPVREANYEQYF.